This T cell receptor beta chain is drawn from a study of shared clonotypes between healthy human individuals. Study findings and constraints: Blood was the only sampled material, and tissue repertoires likely differ.

The table came from immunoSEQ multiplex PCR; TCRdb's copy has only in-frame clones and leaves some out. This table holds 450,000 to 650,000 clones, roughly 79% found once. To note about this clone: What it binds is unknown.

This TCR was sampled from a woman aged 40 to 50 in good health. Some clones in this sample may be carry-over from other donors' samples. Sequencing input: PBMCs.

The CDR3 bases are TGTGCCAGCAGCTCACTTGATGGGACAGGGTATGGCTACACCTTC. Translation: CASSSLDGTGYGYTF. The rearrangement uses TRBV7-2 and TRBJ1-2; 9 bases map to TRBD1. This CDR3 spans 15 amino acids. Looked up from germline, CDR1 is SGHTA and CDR2 is FQGNSA. The J segment lost 5 bases and the V segment lost 4 bases, leaving 8 bases of the junction unmatched.